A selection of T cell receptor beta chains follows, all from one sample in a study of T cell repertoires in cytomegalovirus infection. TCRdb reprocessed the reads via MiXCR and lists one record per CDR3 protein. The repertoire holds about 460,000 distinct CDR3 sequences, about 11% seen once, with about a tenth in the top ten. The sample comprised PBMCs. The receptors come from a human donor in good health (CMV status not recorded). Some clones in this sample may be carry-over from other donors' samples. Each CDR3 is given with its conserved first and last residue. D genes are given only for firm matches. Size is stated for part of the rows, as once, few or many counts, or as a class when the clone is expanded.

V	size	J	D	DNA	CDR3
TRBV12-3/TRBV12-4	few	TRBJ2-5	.	TGTGCCAGCAGTTTCCGCCCGCGAGAGACCCAGTACTTC	CASSFRPRETQYF
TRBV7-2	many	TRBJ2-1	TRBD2	TGTGCCAGCAGCCGTTCTAGCGGGGGGGCCTACAATGAGCAGTTCTTC	CASSRSSGGAYNEQFF
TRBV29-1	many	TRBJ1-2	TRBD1	TGCAGCGTTGAAGTCGTAGCAGGGGGCTATGGCTACACCTTC	CSVEVVAGGYGYTF
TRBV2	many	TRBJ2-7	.	TGTGCCAGCAGACCGGAGAACTACGAGCAGTACTTC	CASRPENYEQYF
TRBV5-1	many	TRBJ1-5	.	TGCGCCAGCAGCTTGAAGGACGGCGATCAGCCCCAGCATTTT	CASSLKDGDQPQHF
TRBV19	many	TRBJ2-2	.	TGTGCCAGTAGTAAATTCAGCGCTACGAACACCGGGGAGCTGTTTTTT	CASSKFSATNTGELFF
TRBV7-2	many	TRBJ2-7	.	TGTGCCAGCAGCTTGAGGGGTGTGGAGGAGCAGTACTTC	CASSLRGVEEQYF
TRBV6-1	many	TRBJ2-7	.	TGTGCCAGCAGTACCCCGCGGAAGGGGGGAGCCTACGAGCAGTACTTC	CASSTPRKGGAYEQYF
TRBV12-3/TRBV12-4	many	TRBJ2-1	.	TGTGCCAGCAGTTTTGTGGGCGATGAGCAGTTCTTC	CASSFVGDEQFF
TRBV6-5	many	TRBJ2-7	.	TGTGCCAGCAGTTACCTGGAGGGATCGTACGAGCAGTACTTC	CASSYLEGSYEQYF
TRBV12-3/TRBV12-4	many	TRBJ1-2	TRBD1	TGTGCCAGCAGTACCCACTTGACAGGGGCCGGCTACACCTTC	CASSTHLTGAGYTF
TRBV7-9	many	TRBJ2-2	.	TGTGCCAGCAGCTTTGACGGGGAGCTGTTTTTT	CASSFDGELFF
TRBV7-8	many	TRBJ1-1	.	TGTGCCAGCAGCTTAAACGAGGGCTGGGGCACTGAAGCTTTCTTT	CASSLNEGWGTEAFF
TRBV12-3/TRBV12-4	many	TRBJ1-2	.	TGTGCCAGCAGTTTCGAGGGCTGGGACTATGGCTACACCTTC	CASSFEGWDYGYTF
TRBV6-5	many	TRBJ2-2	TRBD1	TGTGCCAGCAGTCCCCGGGCAGGGGGCAACACCGGGGAGCTGTTTTTT	CASSPRAGGNTGELFF
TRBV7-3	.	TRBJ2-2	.	TGTGCCAGCAGCTTTAGGGGAGCCGGGGAGCTGTTTTTT	CASSFRGAGELFF
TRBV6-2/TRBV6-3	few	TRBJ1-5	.	TGTGCCAGCAGCGGAAGTTCCTTCAATCAGCCCCAGCATTTT	CASSGSSFNQPQHF
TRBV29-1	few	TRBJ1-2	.	TGCAGCGTTGAACGGTCAGGGAATGGCTACACCTTC	CSVERSGNGYTF
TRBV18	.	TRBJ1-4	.	TGTGCCAGCCAGGAACATCCAACTAATGAAAAACTGTTTTTT	CASQEHPTNEKLFF
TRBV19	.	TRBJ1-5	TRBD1	TGTGCCAGTAGTATAAGGGACAGGGGCCAGCCCCAGCATTTT	CASSIRDRGQPQHF
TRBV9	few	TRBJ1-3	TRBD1	TGTGCCAGCACCTCCAGGGGGCCTGGAAACACCATATATTTT	CASTSRGPGNTIYF
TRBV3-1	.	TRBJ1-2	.	TGTGCCAGCAGCCAAGGTCAGGCTCCTAACTATGGCTACACCTTC	CASSQGQAPNYGYTF
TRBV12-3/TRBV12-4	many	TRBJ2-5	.	TGTGCCAGCAGTGCACAGGGAGAGACCCAGTACTTC	CASSAQGETQYF
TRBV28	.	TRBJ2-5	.	TGTGCCAGCAGTCTACAGGGAGTTCAGACCCAGTACTTC	CASSLQGVQTQYF
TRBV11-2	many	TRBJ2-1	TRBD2	TGTGCCAGCAGCACCCGGGGGGGTGAGCGGGGGGGGGGGGCCTACAATGAGCAGTTCTTC	CASSTRGGERGGGAYNEQFF
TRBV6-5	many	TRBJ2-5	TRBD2	TGTGCCAGCAGTCCGACTAGCGGGGGGTTCCAAGAGACCCAGTACTTC	CASSPTSGGFQETQYF
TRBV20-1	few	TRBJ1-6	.	TGCAGTGTCGAGACACAAAATTCACCCCTCCACTTT	CSVETQNSPLHF
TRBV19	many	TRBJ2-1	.	TGTGCCAGTAGCAGGGAAGCCGTCTCCTACAATGAGCAGTTCTTC	CASSREAVSYNEQFF
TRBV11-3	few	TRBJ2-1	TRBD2	TGTGCCAGCAGCTTAGATCGAAGCGGGGGGGGCTTATACAATGAGCAGTTCTTC	CASSLDRSGGGLYNEQFF
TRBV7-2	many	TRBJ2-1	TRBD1	TGTGCCAGCACCCCAGACAGGGTAAACTACAATGAGCAGTTCTTC	CASTPDRVNYNEQFF
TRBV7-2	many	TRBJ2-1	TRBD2	TGTGCCAGCAGCTCCCCTAGCGGGAGGGCTGTTCTCGATGAGCAGTTCTTC	CASSSPSGRAVLDEQFF
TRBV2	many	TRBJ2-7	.	TGTGCCAGCAGTGAAGCGGGTAACCTCTACGAGCAGTACTTC	CASSEAGNLYEQYF
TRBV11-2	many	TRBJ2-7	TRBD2	TGTGCCAGCAGCTTAGGTCTGTCGGCTAGCGGGAACTACGAGCAGTACTTC	CASSLGLSASGNYEQYF
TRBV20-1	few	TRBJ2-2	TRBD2	TGCAGTGCTATAGGTAGCGGGAGATGGCGTACCGGGGAGCTGTTTTTT	CSAIGSGRWRTGELFF
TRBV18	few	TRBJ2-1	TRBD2	TGTGCCAGCTCACCGAGCGGGAGGGGCGACAATGAGCAGTTCTTC	CASSPSGRGDNEQFF
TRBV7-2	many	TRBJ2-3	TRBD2	TGTGCCAGCCGGCGCGGGGGGGCGACAGATACGCAGTATTTT	CASRRGGATDTQYF
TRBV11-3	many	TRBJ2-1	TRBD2	TGTGCCAGCAGCTTAGTTAGCGGGAGTAATGAGCAGTTCTTC	CASSLVSGSNEQFF
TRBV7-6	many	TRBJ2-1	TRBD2	TGTGCCAGCAGCTCGACTAGCGGCTATGAGCAGTTCTTC	CASSSTSGYEQFF
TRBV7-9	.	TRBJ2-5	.	TGTGCCAGCAGCCCCGGGAGTCGGATAGGGGAGACCCAGTACTTC	CASSPGSRIGETQYF
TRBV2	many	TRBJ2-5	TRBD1	TGTGCCAGCCGGACAGGGATAACCCAGTACTTC	CASRTGITQYF